Shown below are 5 T cell receptor beta chains from a single sample sequenced in a study of identical twins. TCRdb used MiXCR to reprocess the 5' RACE reads, holding one entry per CDR3 protein. Of some 590,000 distinct CDR3 sequences listed, approximately 10% are singletons. These data also formed part of another study, on yellow fever vaccine responses in identical twins.

Sequencing used PBMCs. The receptor source for this set is a woman in her late teens or twenties in good health.

This sequence joins TRBV11-2 and TRBJ2-5, with TRBD2 matching over 12 bases. Germline assignment: CDR1 SGHAT and CDR2 FQNNGV. J lost 3 bases, V lost 4 bases, and 0 bases had no gene match. There are 14 residues in the CDR3. In DNA form, the CDR3 reads TGTGCCAGCAGCTGGACTAGCGGGGAAGAGACCCAGTACTTC. This encodes CASSWTSGEETQYF.

This clonotype turned up a few times. This chain links TRBV7-9 with TRBJ2-6; unclear D gene. The V end was cut by 4 bases, the J end by 1 base, with 5 bases between. This CDR3 contains 14 residues. CDR1 is SEHNR and CDR2 is FQNEAQ in the germline V gene (reference sequence). This CDR3 reads CASSYQSGANVLTF. DNA for the CDR3: TGTGCCAGCAGCTATCAGTCTGGGGCCAACGTCCTGACTTTC.

This clonotype showed up many times. The chain carries TRBV28 and TRBJ1-1, with 10 nucleotides matching TRBD1. The CDR3 length is 16 residues. Germline V gene data show CDR1 as MDHEN and CDR2 as SYDVKM. The trim removed 5 bases at V and 1 base at J, leaving 7 bases unmatched. CDR3 loop: CASSPWTGGKNTEAFF. As DNA, the CDR3 is TGTGCCAGCAGTCCATGGACAGGGGGAAAGAACACTGAAGCTTTCTTT.

Ten or more counts support this clonotype. This chain links TRBV18 with TRBJ2-3; D call uncertain. V was pared by 0 bases and J by 0 bases, with 10 bases between. Germline CDR1 is KGHSH and CDR2 is LQKENI. The CDR3 runs to 16 residues. The CDR3 bases are TGTGCCAGCTCACCACCGGCCCTTATTAGCACAGATACGCAGTATTTT. Encoded protein: CASSPPALISTDTQYF.

This chain connects TRBV5-1 to TRBJ2-1, with 11 bases lining up with TRBD2. CDR1 and CDR2 (germline): SGHRS, YFSETQ. The CDR3 totals 15 residues. V was pared by 6 bases and J by 10 bases, with 12 bases of the junction left unmatched. CDR3 DNA: TGCGCCAGCACCTACTTAGCGGGGGGGCATAAGGAGCAGTTCTTC. This sequence encodes CASTYLAGGHKEQFF.